This T cell receptor beta chain was documented in a study of shared clonotypes between healthy human individuals. Assay: immunoSEQ multiplex PCR; the TCRdb copy retains only in-frame clones and omits some. There are about a million clones in the sample; around 77% occur only once, and over 0.8% lies in the top ten. This CDR3 has 15 amino acids. The ends were cut back, 0 bases at V and 3 bases at J, with 12 bases in the middle. Germline V gives CDR1 SGDLS, CDR2 YYNGEE. This sequence joins TRBV9 and TRBJ1-2; no clear D. The origin of this receptor is a man aged 18 to 30 in good health. Some clones in this sample may be carry-over from other donors' samples. The source material was memory CD4+ T cells from PBMCs. Indicated subset: CD45RA-negative fraction. This CDR3 is CASSVGWNSHYGYTF. The CDR3 coding sequence is TGTGCCAGCAGCGTAGGGTGGAACAGCCACTATGGCTACACCTTC.